This TCR beta chain was captured in a study of T cell responses to AZD1222 COVID-19 vaccine. Note on this clone: Its antigen is as yet unknown.

Libraries were prepared by immunoSEQ multiplex PCR; TCRdb keeps only in-frame clonotypes and omits some of them. The profile shows around 130,000 clones, 75% to 95% of them singletons. Whole-study results and caveats: The donors showed a predominance of white British ancestry and of females, with possible underestimation of clonal diversity. The CD4 TCRs associated with vaccination extended across spike and predominated at 160-218 and 743-854.

CDR1 and CDR2 from the germline V gene are MNHNY and SVGAGI (reference sequence). The CDR3 spans 13 residues. The V gene lost 8 bases and the J gene lost 9 bases, with 17 bases spanning the gap. The input for sequencing was peripheral blood, taken 28 days after the second dose of the MenACWY control vaccine. The chain carries TRBV6-6 and TRBJ2-1; D perhaps matches TRBD2 (5 bases). This clonotype originated in an adult who received the MenACWY meningococcal vaccine as a control. CDR3 DNA sequence: TGTGCCAGCGGTCGGGTGAGTGAGGGTGAGCAGTTCTTC. Residues: CASGRVSEGEQFF.